The source of this T cell receptor (beta chain) is a study of shared clonotypes between healthy human individuals. Healthy and HIV-negative, the adult donors had no recent acute infections or vaccinations. Without sorting, samples used tens of millions of PBMCs for genomic DNA. This clone was counted a single time. A much larger clone lies one base from this, so it may be a read error. Per the germline V gene, CDR1 is SGHDT and CDR2 is YYEEEE. V was cut by 0 bases and J by 2 bases, with 17 bases left in between. The CDR3 has 17 residues. Produced via immunoSEQ multiplex PCR; TCRdb's table is partial and in-frame only. The sample records roughly 96,000 clones, about half being singletons.

The sequence derives from a woman aged 40-49 years in good health. Some clones in this sample may be carry-over from other donors' samples. The V and J genes are TRBV5-6 and TRBJ1-2, with D tentatively TRBD1 (5 bases). The source material was PBMCs. The CDR3, as DNA: TGTGCCAGCAGCTTGGCGGGGTTTGGGGACGGGAACTATGGCTACACCTTC. Translating gives CASSLAGFGDGNYGYTF.